The T cell receptor beta chain described here comes from a study of blood T cell repertoires in COVID-19 (dated by TCRdb to about 2020). Turning to the overall study: Collaborator samples came from the United States, Italy and Spain and covered acute and convalescent phases of COVID-19. Samples were obtained from the ongoing ImmuneRACE study (first 160 participants) and from 1,254 subjects provided by 6 global collaborators. The repertoires were made available in a free public database intended to serve as a resource for research on the immune response to SARS-CoV-2. The material from the prospective study consisted of cDNA or gDNA derived from T cells, B-cell-depleted T cells, or PBMCs. Where available, HLA class I and class II types were taken from metadata supplied by the sample provider and were not determined by assay-based typing. Deeply sampled blood TCRbeta repertoires from subjects exposed to, actively infected with, or recovered from COVID-19 were included in the dataset. Sample metadata almost always included a de-identified subject ID, COVID-19 status, age in years and sex.

The immunoSEQ Assay, a bias-controlled multiplex PCR, was used to amplify TCRbeta CDR3 regions from genomic DNA. The original methods were these. Nucleated cell counts per sample were estimated from amplification of reference gene primers within the assay. To quantify the absolute abundance of each unique TCRbeta CDR3 rearrangement, sequence reads were collapsed and filtered. For each sample, productive Simpson clonality was calculated by taking the square root of Simpson's diversity index across productive rearrangements. The table comes from immuneACCESS by way of TCRdb, which keeps in-frame sequences with V and J called. Part of the clones is missing from these tables; in studies checked, under half for an unresolved V gene and the rest for unknown reasons. V and J calls and clone size follow that table, whereas D and trimming were derived from the DNA. For this sample there are approximately 240,000 clones; around 90% appear just once. The top ten constitute 1.9% of the sample.

This clone was recorded once. Its antigen specificity is not known. One base away there is no much larger clone; base qualities are not given. What the study reported, not specific to this receptor: Clinical and demographic metadata were provided uncurated, with the amount varying by source and participant.

In the prospective study, participants were roughly 18 to 95 years old, resided in 25 or so geographic areas of the United States, and were enrolled through a virtual design. Cohort assignment in the prospective study relied on participant-reported clinical history from a screening survey and a study questionnaire. Recovered participants in ImmuneRACE Cohort 3 were defined as having two consecutive negative NP/OP PCR tests, clearance from a healthcare professional, or resolution of symptoms. In the prospective study, whole blood, serum and a nasopharyngeal or oropharyngeal swab were collected from each participant by mobile phlebotomists. Prospective study participants could optionally give additional blood draws and questionnaires over an approximately 2-month period. Before DNA extraction, prospective study blood samples were shipped either frozen or at room temperature. The source is a woman aged 18-29 years who had recovered from COVID-19. Sequenced sample: PBMCs or T cells enriched from blood (not recorded which).

The nucleotide sequence is TGTGCCAGCAGTTACCGCGGCAGCCGAAACTATGGCTACACCTTC. Its coded protein is CASSYRGSRNYGYTF. Recombination joined TRBV6-8 with TRBJ1-2; no confident D gene assignment can be made. Sequences MNHGY (CDR1) and SAAAGT (CDR2) are obtained from the germline V gene. Counted from cysteine to phenylalanine, this CDR3 has 15 amino acids. Only the CDR3 region is kept as DNA, spanning 45 bases read in frame from base 1. A distance of 12 bases separates the germline ends of V and J, which lose 2 bases and 2 bases respectively.